This T cell receptor beta chain originates from a study of T cell repertoires in cytomegalovirus infection. Findings of the study overall: What dominated the ex vivo response were HLA-C-restricted CMV-specific TCR beta clonotypes. The study identified carriers of CMV plus the relevant HLA from cumulative public TCR beta family frequency.

TCRdb reprocessed the reads via MiXCR and lists one record per CDR3 protein. This sample yields about 76,000 distinct CDR3 sequences, of which 3.5% to 4.5% are seen a single time; 3.5% to 6% belongs to the top ten. The CDR3 is 14 amino acids. Germline-derived CDR1 and CDR2 are SGHVS and FNYEAQ. V shed 7 bases, J shed 4 bases, and the junction held 7 bases outside the gene matches. In its sample, this clonotype was seen many times. Its antigen is unidentified. The chain employs TRBV7-6 and TRBJ2-5; 9 nucleotides match TRBD2. Material for sequencing was PBMCs. The sequence was obtained from a human donor in good health (CMV status not recorded). Some clones in this sample may be carry-over from other donors' samples. CDR3 DNA: TGTGCCAGCACAGCGGGGGGCAACCGAGAGACCCAGTACTTC. It codes for CASTAGGNRETQYF.